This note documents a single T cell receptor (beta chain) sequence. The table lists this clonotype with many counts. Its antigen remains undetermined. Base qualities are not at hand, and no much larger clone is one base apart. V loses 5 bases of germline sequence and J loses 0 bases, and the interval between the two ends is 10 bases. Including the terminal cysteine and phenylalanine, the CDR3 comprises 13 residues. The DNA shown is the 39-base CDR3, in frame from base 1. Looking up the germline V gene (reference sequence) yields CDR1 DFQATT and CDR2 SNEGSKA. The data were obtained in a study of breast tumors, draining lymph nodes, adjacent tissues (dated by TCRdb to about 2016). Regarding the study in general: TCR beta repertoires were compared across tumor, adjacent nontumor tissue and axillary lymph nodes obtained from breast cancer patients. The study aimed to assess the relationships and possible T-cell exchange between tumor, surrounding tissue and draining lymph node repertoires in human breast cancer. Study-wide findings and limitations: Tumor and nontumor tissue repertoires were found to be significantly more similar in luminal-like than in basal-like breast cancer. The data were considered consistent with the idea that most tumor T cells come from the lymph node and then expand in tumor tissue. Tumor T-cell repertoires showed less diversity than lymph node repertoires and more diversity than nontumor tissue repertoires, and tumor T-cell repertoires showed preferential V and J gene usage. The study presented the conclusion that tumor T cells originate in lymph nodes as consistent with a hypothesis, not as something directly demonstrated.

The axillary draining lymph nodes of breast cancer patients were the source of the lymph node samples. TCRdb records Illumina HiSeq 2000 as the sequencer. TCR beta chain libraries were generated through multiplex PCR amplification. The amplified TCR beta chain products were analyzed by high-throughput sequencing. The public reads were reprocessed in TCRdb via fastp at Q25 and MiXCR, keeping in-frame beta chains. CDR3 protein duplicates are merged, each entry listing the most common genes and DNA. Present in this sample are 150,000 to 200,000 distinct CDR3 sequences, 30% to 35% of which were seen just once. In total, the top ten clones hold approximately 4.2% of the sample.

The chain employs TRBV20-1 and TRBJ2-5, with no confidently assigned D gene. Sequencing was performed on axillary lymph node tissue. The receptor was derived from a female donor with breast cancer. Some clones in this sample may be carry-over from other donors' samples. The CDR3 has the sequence CSALPENQETQYF. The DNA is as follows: TGCAGTGCTTTACCAGAAAACCAAGAGACCCAGTACTTC.